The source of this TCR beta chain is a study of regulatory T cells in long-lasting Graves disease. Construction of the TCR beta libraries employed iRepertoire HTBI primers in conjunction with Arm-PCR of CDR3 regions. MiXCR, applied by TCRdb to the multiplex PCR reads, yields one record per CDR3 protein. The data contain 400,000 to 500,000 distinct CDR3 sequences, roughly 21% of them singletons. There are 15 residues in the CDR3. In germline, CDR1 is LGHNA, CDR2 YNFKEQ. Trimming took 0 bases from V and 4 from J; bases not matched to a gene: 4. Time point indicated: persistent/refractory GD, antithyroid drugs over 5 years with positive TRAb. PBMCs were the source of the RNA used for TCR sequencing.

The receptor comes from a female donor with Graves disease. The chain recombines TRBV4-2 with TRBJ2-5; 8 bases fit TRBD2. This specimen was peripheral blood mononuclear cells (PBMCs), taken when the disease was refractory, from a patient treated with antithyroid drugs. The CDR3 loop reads CASSQEGTSGETQYF. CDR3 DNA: TGTGCCAGCAGCCAAGAAGGGACTAGTGGAGAGACCCAGTACTTC.